The 19 T cell receptor beta chains below all came from one sample that was sequenced in a study of blood T cell repertoires in COVID-19. The assay was immunoSEQ multiplex PCR, and TCRdb's table has in-frame clones only and misses some. The data contain some 34,000 clones, approximately 85% of them seen just once; the ten biggest clones take up 7.3%. Sequencing used peripheral blood. The receptors derive from a human donor in a cohort sampled during active COVID-19.

The V call is TRBV11-2, the J call TRBJ1-3, with D possibly being TRBD1 (6 bases). Trimming removed 6 bases from V and 4 bases from J, with 22 bases in between. Germline CDR1 and CDR2: SGHAT and FQNNGV. The CDR3 runs 17 residues. The CDR3 DNA reads as TGTGCCAGCAGACCAGGGGACGGGAGGGGTCGAGGAAACACCATATATTTT. This sequence encodes CASRPGDGRGRGNTIYF. The whole variable domain, remainder taken from reference TRBV11-2 and TRBJ1-3, is EAGVAQSPRYKIIEKRQSVAFWCNPISGHATLYWYQQILGQGPKLLIQFQNNGVVDDSQLPKDRFSAERLKGVDSTLKIQPAKLEDSAVYLCASRPGDGRGRGNTIYFGEGSWLTVV.

The chain combines TRBV5-1 with TRBJ1-1; D call uncertain. Germline V gene sequence: CDR1 SGHRS, CDR2 YFSETQ. The V end lost 8 bases, the J end lost 3 bases, and 14 bases lay between the germline ends. This CDR3 has 13 amino acids. The CDR3 region is CASLLSPDTEAFF. CDR3 DNA sequence: TGCGCCAGTCTCCTGTCGCCGGACACTGAAGCTTTCTTT.

This chain uses TRBV5-6 with TRBJ1-5; D gene unclear. Trimming left V 7 bases short and J 3 bases short, with 8 bases between. This CDR3 comprises 12 residues. Germline V gene data show CDR1 as SGHDT and CDR2 as YYEEEE. CDR3 in DNA: TGTGCCAGCGGGCGGGTCAATCAGCCCCAGCATTTT. Encoded protein: CASGRVNQPQHF.

For this clone: The junction differs from germline at one of its ends, possibly a read error. The CDR3 sequence is CASSNWEVATTYSYTF. The CDR3 region has the DNA TGCGCCAGCAGCAATTGGGAGGTCGCGACAACCTATAGCTACACCTTC. The genes are TRBV5-1 and TRBJ1-2; D is uncertain. The CDR3 has 16 amino acids. In germline, CDR1 is SGHRS, CDR2 YFSETQ.

This chain connects TRBV6-5 to TRBJ2-7, with TRBD2 matching over 8 bases. V was clipped by 2 bases and J by 7 bases; unmatched bases: 10. Germline V lookup: CDR1 MNHEY, CDR2 SVGAGI. CDR3 length: 15 amino acids. This chain's CDR3 is CASSYRNSGVGEQYF. CDR3 coding DNA: TGTGCCAGCAGTTACAGGAATAGCGGGGTCGGAGAGCAGTACTTC.

V gene TRBV5-6 combines with J gene TRBJ2-2, with D tentatively TRBD2 (5 bases). Trimming stripped 4 bases from V and 6 bases from J, with 13 bases between. The CDR3 is 14 amino acids. Germline CDR1 is SGHDT and CDR2 is YYEEEE. CDR3 protein: CASSDGESAGELFF. The CDR3 region has the DNA TGTGCCAGCAGCGACGGGGAGAGTGCCGGGGAGCTGTTTTTT.

This clone is a singleton in its sample. The chain employs TRBV13 and TRBJ2-1; TRBD2 aligns across 8 bases. Per the germline V gene, CDR1 is PRHDT and CDR2 is FYEKMQ (reference sequence). The CDR3 length is 14 residues. V shed 5 bases, J shed 2 bases, and the junction held 2 bases outside the gene matches. The CDR3 bases are TGTGCCAGCAGCCTGGGACTAGCCTACAATGAGCAGTTCTTC. Protein product: CASSLGLAYNEQFF.

This clone was counted once. This chain connects TRBV5-6 to TRBJ2-7; perhaps TRBD2 as D (6 bases). Germline CDR1 reads SGHDT; CDR2 reads YYEEEE. The CDR3 has 15 amino acids. The V end was cut by 1 base, the J end by 6 bases, with 17 bases between. The CDR3 coding sequence is TGTGCCAGCAGCTTGTGGGACGGGAGAGTCTCCGAGCAGTACTTC. This translates into CASSLWDGRVSEQYF.

The chain carries TRBV10-3 and TRBJ1-3; 10 bases are a match to TRBD1. The germline V gene has CDR1 ENHRY and CDR2 SYGVKD. This CDR3 has 14 amino acids. The V gene end was trimmed by 8 bases and the J gene end by 8 bases; junction bases not matched to a gene: 9. CDR3 bases: TGTGCCATCTGGAAGTCAGGGACAGGGGACACCATATATTTT. Translation gives CAIWKSGTGDTIYF.

This clone has only one observation. The chain joins TRBV6-5 to TRBJ1-1; TRBD1 might be the D (6 bases). The CDR3 contains 12 residues. V lost 4 bases, J lost 10 bases, and 13 bases lay in between. Germline lookup yields CDR1 MNHEY and CDR2 SVGAGI. The CDR3 DNA sequence: TGTGCCAGCAGTTCGACAGGCCCACCAGCTTTCTTT. Translated: CASSSTGPPAFF.

The chain carries TRBV18 and TRBJ1-6; D is undetermined. This CDR3 comprises 16 residues. Germline lookup yields CDR1 KGHSH and CDR2 LQKENI. The ends were cut back, 0 bases at V and 9 bases at J, with 15 bases in the middle. The CDR3 here is CASSPPVPAGSSPLHF. In DNA, the CDR3 is TGTGCCAGCTCACCACCGGTCCCCGCTGGGAGTTCACCCCTCCACTTT.

The chain employs TRBV11-2 and TRBJ1-1; 7 bases agree with TRBD1. The V gene end was trimmed by 3 bases and the J gene end by 4 bases; junction bases not matched to a gene: 8. This CDR3 is built from 15 residues. CDR1 is SGHAT, CDR2 FQNNGV, per germline. CDR3 sequence: CASSLTQGVSTEAFF. The CDR3 DNA sequence: TGTGCCAGCAGCTTGACCCAGGGGGTGAGCACTGAAGCTTTCTTT.

The J gene is TRBJ1-5, the V gene TRBV27; possible D gene TRBD1, 6 bases. V was clipped by 2 bases and J by 0 bases, with 11 bases between them. Per the germline V gene, CDR1 is MNHEY and CDR2 is SMNVEV (reference sequence). The CDR3 length is 16 residues. CDR3 sequence reads: CASSLRGTDSNQPQHF. The CDR3 DNA reads TGTGCCAGCAGTTTAAGGGGGACGGATAGCAATCAGCCCCAGCATTTT.

The gene calls are TRBV9 and TRBJ2-2, with D maybe TRBD1 (6 bases). Germline CDR1 SGDLS, CDR2 YYNGEE. V lost 4 bases to trimming and J lost 6 bases, with 16 bases between them. CDR3 length equals 15 residues. The CDR3 sequence is CASSYGTPVAGELFF. CDR3 bases: TGTGCCAGCAGCTACGGGACACCAGTCGCCGGGGAGCTGTTTTTT.

This sequence joins TRBV9 and TRBJ1-4, with TRBD1 matching over 8 bases. There are 16 residues in the CDR3. CDR1 is SGDLS and CDR2 is YYNGEE in the germline V gene. Trimming cost V 2 bases and J 7 bases; bases outside gene matches: 10. The CDR3 reads CASSVGQGTHGEKLFF. The DNA for the CDR3 is TGTGCCAGCAGCGTTGGACAGGGTACCCACGGTGAAAAACTGTTTTTT.

This clone appeared once. The chain carries TRBV27 and TRBJ1-2; the D is unclear. CDR1 is MNHEY and CDR2 is SMNVEV in the germline V gene (reference sequence). This CDR3 has 15 residues. The V end was cut by 0 bases, the J end by 2 bases, with 10 bases between. CDR3 region: CASSLSATFNYGYTF. The CDR3 DNA follows: TGTGCCAGCAGTTTATCGGCCACCTTCAACTATGGCTACACCTTC.

The V gene is TRBV24-1, the J gene TRBJ1-1; D possibly corresponds to TRBD1 (6 bases). The germline V gene encodes CDR1 KGHDR and CDR2 SFDVKD. The CDR3 extends over 14 amino acids. V gave up 3 bases and J gave up 4 bases, with 11 bases separating them. The CDR3, as DNA: TGTGCCACCAGTGATCCAGGGGTGAGCACTGAAGCTTTCTTT. This sequence encodes CATSDPGVSTEAFF.

This clone occurred once. The chain uses TRBV9 and TRBJ2-3; TRBD2 agrees at 7 bases. CDR3 size: 15 residues. The germline gives CDR1 SGDLS, CDR2 YYNGEE. Trimming cost V 3 bases and J 3 bases; bases outside gene matches: 7. CDR3 coding DNA: TGTGCCAGCAGCGACCTAGCGGAGTTGACAGATACGCAGTATTTT. Encoded protein: CASSDLAELTDTQYF.

This sequence joins TRBV28 and TRBJ2-7, with D hard to call. There are 11 residues in the CDR3. Germline V gene data show CDR1 as MDHEN and CDR2 as SYDVKM. V was trimmed by 5 bases and J by 6 bases, leaving 8 bases between them. CDR3 in amino acids: CASSMGSEQYF. As DNA, the CDR3 is TGTGCCAGCAGTATGGGCTCCGAGCAGTACTTC.